The rows below give T cell receptor beta chains drawn from one sample of a study of blood T cell repertoires in COVID-19. Sequencing used immunoSEQ multiplex PCR; TCRdb keeps in-frame clones, though not all of them. The sample holds some 250,000 clones, 81% seen once. The material sequenced was peripheral blood. The receptors shown here come from an older woman with active or convalescent COVID-19. Each CDR3 is given with its conserved first and last residue. The D gene is left open where the match is weak. Clone size is given for some rows only: seen once, a few or many times, or a class if the clone is expanded.

>TRBV2|-|-|14|TRBJ1-2
TGTGCCAGCAGTGATGGGAGGGGGACCTATGGCTACACCTTC
CASSDGRGTYGYTF
>TRBV5-1|-|-|16|TRBJ1-4
TGCGCCAGCAGCTTGGCGCGCGGTCAGACTAATGAAAAACTGTTTTTT
CASSLARGQTNEKLFF
>TRBV5-4|-|-|14|TRBJ1-1
TGTGCCAGCAGCTTTTCTCGGGGGAACACTGAAGCTTTCTTT
CASSFSRGNTEAFF
>TRBV27|-|-|15|TRBJ1-6
TGTGCCAGCACCGTGAGCAACTCCTATAATTCACCCCTCCACTTT
CASTVSNSYNSPLHF
>TRBV4-3|-|-|15|TRBJ2-1
TGCGCCAGCAGCCAACCTGGTGCGGGGGCCACTGAGCAGTTCTTC
CASSQPGAGATEQFF
>TRBV12-5|TRBD1|once|14|TRBJ2-7
TGTGCTAGTGGTTTGTGGGACAGGGTTGGCGAGCAGTACTTC
CASGLWDRVGEQYF
>TRBV5-1|TRBD1|-|13|TRBJ1-2
TGCGCCAGCAGCGTGGGACAGTCTTATGGCTACACCTTC
CASSVGQSYGYTF
>TRBV4-1|TRBD2|-|17|TRBJ2-1
TGCGCCAGCAGCCAAGATGTAGCGGGGGGACCTTACAATGAGCAGTTCTTC
CASSQDVAGGPYNEQFF
>TRBV29-1|-|-|14|TRBJ1-2
TGCAGCGCGGAGGGGGTTTCCGTTAACTATGGCTACACCTTC
CSAEGVSVNYGYTF
>TRBV28|TRBD1|-|16|TRBJ1-2
TGTGCCAGCAGTTTAGTAGGCCGGGACAGGGGGCATGGCTACACCTTC
CASSLVGRDRGHGYTF
>TRBV5-1|-|-|15|TRBJ2-3
TGCGCCAGCGGGAGAGATGGCCAGGACACAGATACGCAGTATTTT
CASGRDGQDTDTQYF
>TRBV6-1|TRBD1|-|16|TRBJ1-5
TGTGCCAGCAGTGAAAGGACAGGGGGATTGAATCAGCCCCAGCATTTT
CASSERTGGLNQPQHF
>TRBV5-1|-|few|17|TRBJ1-1
TGCGCCAGCAGCTTGCTGCGGGCAGGGAGGGTGAACACTGAAGCTTTCTTT
CASSLLRAGRVNTEAFF
>TRBV5-1|-|-|15|TRBJ1-5
TGCGCCAGCATGAGGGAGCCTGGTTTGGCTCAGCCCCAGCATTTT
CASMREPGLAQPQHF
>TRBV15|-|few|16|TRBJ2-2
TGTGCCACCAGCAGGGCCGGGACATTGAACACCGGGGAGCTGTTTTTT
CATSRAGTLNTGELFF
>TRBV12-3/TRBV12-4|-|-|13|TRBJ2-2
TGTGCCAGCAGTCCACCGGGGACCGGGGAGCTGTTTTTT
CASSPPGTGELFF
>TRBV2|TRBD2|once|15|TRBJ2-5
TGTGCCAGCAGTGTGGGACTAGCGGCACAAGAGACCCAGTACTTC
CASSVGLAAQETQYF
>TRBV5-1|TRBD1|-|15|TRBJ1-1
TGCGCCAGCAGCTTGGGAGGACAGGGCCTCACTGAAGCTTTCTTT
CASSLGGQGLTEAFF